Listed below are T cell receptor beta chains from one sample, sequenced in a study of identifying expanded T cells in peripheral blood. The table came from immunoSEQ multiplex PCR; TCRdb's copy has only in-frame clones and leaves some out. The sample yields some 100,000 clones, around 89% seen once. The sequencing sample was made of blood. All receptors derive from a person between 18 and 69 years old in good health. Each CDR3 is given with its conserved first and last residue. A D gene is named only where the DNA matches it firmly. Rows give clone size only sometimes, using once, few, many, or a class for an expanded clone.

j_gene,d_gene,abundance,v_gene,CDR3aa,CDR3nt
TRBJ2-2,TRBD2,.,TRBV7-9,CASHLFAGRVRAGELFF,TGTGCCAGCCATCTCTTCGCCGGGAGGGTTCGGGCCGGGGAGCTGTTTTTT
TRBJ2-1,.,.,TRBV2,CASRREANRNEQFF,TGTGCCAGCCGTCGTGAGGCTAATCGCAATGAGCAGTTCTTC
TRBJ2-7,TRBD1,.,TRBV7-2,CASSPNRGAFEQYF,TGTGCCAGCAGCCCAAACAGGGGTGCCTTCGAGCAGTACTTC
TRBJ2-3,TRBD2,.,TRBV5-1,CASSLGSGSVTDTQYF,TGCGCCAGCAGCTTGGGTAGCGGGAGTGTCACAGATACGCAGTATTTT
TRBJ1-2,TRBD1,.,TRBV9,CASSAGQDGYGYTF,TGTGCCAGCAGCGCCGGACAGGACGGCTATGGCTACACCTTC
TRBJ2-2,TRBD2,.,TRBV10-3,CAISESGSGSLGGELFF,TGTGCCATCAGTGAGTCGGGTAGCGGGAGCTTAGGCGGGGAGCTGTTTTTT
TRBJ1-2,.,.,TRBV28,CASSLGQNYGYTF,TGTGCCAGCAGTTTAGGGCAGAACTATGGCTACACCTTC
TRBJ2-1,TRBD1,.,TRBV7-2,CASSLRGGQSSYNEQFF,TGTGCCAGCAGCTTACGAGGGGGACAGTCCTCCTACAATGAGCAGTTCTTC
TRBJ2-7,.,.,TRBV27,CASLGVEQYF,TGTGCCAGTCTCGGGGTCGAGCAGTACTTC
TRBJ2-1,.,.,TRBV5-5,CASSLGQHHAFF,TGTGCCAGCAGCTTGGGACAACATCATGCGTTCTTC
TRBJ1-3,.,.,TRBV2,CASGPLIGLGNTIYF,TGTGCCAGCGGCCCCTTAATCGGACTGGGAAACACCATATATTTT
TRBJ1-5,.,.,TRBV28,CASTGRSLQHF,TGTGCCAGCACAGGTCGATCCCTACAGCATTTT
TRBJ2-3,.,.,TRBV6-4,CASSDRQTDTADTQYF,TGTGCCAGCAGTGACCGACAGACAGATACTGCAGATACGCAGTATTTT
TRBJ2-3,.,.,TRBV19,CATLWGDTQYF,TGTGCCACCCTCTGGGGAGATACGCAGTATTTT
TRBJ2-1,TRBD1,.,TRBV19,CASSIGPGGDEQFF,TGTGCCAGTAGTATCGGCCCAGGGGGCGATGAGCAGTTCTTC
TRBJ2-7,.,.,TRBV10-3,CAISEEGHEQYF,TGTGCCATCAGTGAAGAGGGACACGAGCAGTACTTC
TRBJ2-7,.,once,TRBV28,CASSLGGYEQYF,TGTGCCAGCAGTCTTGGAGGGTACGAGCAGTACTTC
TRBJ1-3,TRBD1,.,TRBV10-1,CATQTGLGNTIYF,TGCGCCACCCAGACAGGGCTTGGAAACACCATATATTTT
TRBJ2-7,.,.,TRBV6-5,CASSHRDNNEQYF,TGTGCCAGCAGTCACAGGGACAACAACGAGCAGTACTTC
TRBJ2-1,TRBD2,.,TRBV27,CASSPWEGLNEQFF,TGTGCCAGCAGTCCGTGGGAGGGCCTCAATGAGCAGTTCTTC
TRBJ1-2,.,.,TRBV4-1,CASSQDPQSGYTF,TGCGCCAGCAGCCAAGATCCTCAGTCTGGCTACACCTTC
TRBJ2-1,.,.,TRBV7-2,CASSLEYSPPEQFF,TGTGCCAGCAGCTTAGAATACAGCCCGCCAGAGCAGTTCTTC
TRBJ1-1,.,.,TRBV7-6,CASRAQGLGTEAFF,TGTGCCAGCAGGGCGCAGGGGCTAGGCACTGAAGCTTTCTTT
TRBJ1-2,.,.,TRBV29-1,CSVLPLGSSNYGYTF,TGCAGCGTCCTCCCCTTGGGGAGCTCTAACTATGGCTACACCTTC
TRBJ2-1,.,.,TRBV20-1,CSPQAGSSQFF,TGCAGTCCACAGGCCGGGTCCTCGCAGTTCTTC
TRBJ2-1,.,.,TRBV6-6,CASSYSGLLYNEQFF,TGTGCCAGCAGTTACTCAGGACTTCTATACAATGAGCAGTTCTTC
TRBJ1-1,.,few,TRBV11-2,CASSLGARGGARTEAFF,TGTGCCAGCAGCTTAGGTGCGAGGGGAGGGGCTCGAACTGAAGCTTTCTTT
TRBJ2-5,.,.,TRBV7-9,CASSLPGVSETQYF,TGTGCCAGCAGCTTACCCGGGGTTTCAGAGACCCAGTACTTC
TRBJ2-1,TRBD2,.,TRBV19,CASSTGTSGREQFF,TGTGCCAGTAGTACGGGGACTAGCGGGAGGGAGCAGTTCTTC
TRBJ1-2,.,.,TRBV6-1,CASKSPRSYGYTF,TGTGCCAGCAAATCCCCACGTTCCTATGGCTACACCTTC
TRBJ2-5,.,once,TRBV4-1,CASSQNPQETQYF,TGCGCCAGCAGCCAGAATCCACAAGAGACCCAGTACTTC
TRBJ2-3,.,once,TRBV27,CASSTDIANF,TGTGCCAGCAGTACCGATATAGCGAATTTT
TRBJ2-7,.,.,TRBV21-1,CASTEGLAGISYEQYF,TGTGCCAGCACCGAAGGGCTAGCGGGGATCTCCTACGAGCAGTACTTC
TRBJ2-3,.,.,TRBV19,CASSIGGGRWTTDTQYF,TGTGCCAGTAGTATCGGTGGCGGGCGGTGGACCACAGATACGCAGTATTTT
TRBJ1-3,TRBD1,.,TRBV27,CASSPQGARTGNTIYF,TGTGCCAGCAGTCCGCAGGGGGCGCGAACTGGAAACACCATATATTTT
TRBJ2-1,.,large,TRBV5-1,CASSGDNEQFF,TGCGCCAGCAGTGGAGACAATGAGCAGTTCTTC
TRBJ2-5,TRBD2,.,TRBV29-1,CSVVGTSGGETQYF,TGCAGCGTTGTAGGGACTAGCGGGGGAGAGACCCAGTACTTC
TRBJ1-4,.,.,TRBV19,CASSTGIPATNEKLFF,TGTGCCAGTAGTACGGGTATACCGGCAACTAATGAAAAACTGTTTTTT
TRBJ2-5,.,.,TRBV5-1,CASSLAREKTQYF,TGCGCCAGCAGCTTGGCCCGGGAGAAGACCCAGTACTTC
TRBJ1-2,.,few,TRBV19,CASSIGVSTHGYTF,TGTGCCAGTAGTATAGGGGTTAGTACCCATGGCTACACCTTC
TRBJ1-5,.,.,TRBV28,CASTVGAEPSNQPQHF,TGTGCCAGCACCGTAGGGGCAGAGCCTAGCAATCAGCCCCAGCATTTT